A single sample is the source of the 23 T cell receptor beta chains below, sequenced in a study of blood T cells in healthy people across ages. PCR was performed a second time for about 7 to 11 cycles using a sample-barcoded 5' primer and a J-beta primer mix. MiXCR, run by TCRdb on the 5' RACE reads, gives a single entry per CDR3 protein. The table has around 1,900,000 distinct CDR3 sequences, roughly 43% seen once. The source material was blood. These receptors were taken from a human donor in good health.

The V call is TRBV9, the J call TRBJ2-3, with TRBD2 as a possible D gene (7 bases). The CDR3 is 17 amino acids. Germline V gene sequence: CDR1 SGDLS, CDR2 YYNGEE. V lost 0 bases and J lost 2, with 16 bases in between. CDR3 in amino acids: CASSVEWAGATTDTQYF. The CDR3, as DNA: TGTGCCAGCAGCGTAGAATGGGCGGGGGCCACCACAGATACGCAGTATTTT.

The chain is built from TRBV15 and TRBJ2-3; D gene unclear. The CDR3 contains 14 residues. The V gene's germline CDR1 is LNHNV and CDR2 YYDKDF (reference sequence). Trimming shortened V by 5 bases and J by 4 bases, and 13 bases separated the two germline ends. Written as DNA, the CDR3 is TGTGCCACCAGCCAAGACCTCGCTTCAGATACGCAGTATTTT. It codes for CATSQDLASDTQYF.

This clonotype has only one observation. This sequence joins TRBV20-1 and TRBJ1-1, with no clear D. Between the trimmed V and J ends, which lost 6 bases and 1 base, there was a span of 15 bases. Germline CDR1 is DFQATT and CDR2 is SNEGSKA (reference sequence). The CDR3 runs 14 residues. CDR3 DNA: TGCAGTGCCACTTGGGGAGGCGCGAACACTGAAGCTTTCTTT. Encoded protein: CSATWGGANTEAFF.

This chain links TRBV9 with TRBJ2-1; the D gene could be TRBD1 or TRBD2 (6 bases each). Trimming took off 0 bases at V and 6 bases at J, with 13 bases between the two ends. Germline loops: CDR1 SGDLS, CDR2 YYNGEE. The CDR3 is 15 amino acids. The DNA of the CDR3 is TGTGCCAGCAGCGTAGGGGGGGCGCCTACCAATGAGCAGTTCTTC. Protein: CASSVGGAPTNEQFF.

The chain combines TRBV20-1 with TRBJ2-7; D is perhaps TRBD1 (6 bases). This CDR3 spans 15 amino acids. Trimming pared 1 base from V and 3 bases from J, leaving 16 bases between. Germline V gives CDR1 DFQATT, CDR2 SNEGSKA (reference sequence). CDR3 amino acids: CSARGPGVTFYEQYF. The CDR3 region has the DNA TGCAGTGCTAGAGGCCCAGGGGTGACCTTCTACGAGCAGTACTTC.

For this clonotype: The conserved phenylalanine or tryptophan normally closing the CDR3 is absent here, so this likely arose from a read error. V and J are TRBV7-2 and TRBJ1-2, with D possibly matching TRBD1 (6 bases). The CDR3 sequence is 14 residues long. The V and J ends lost 1 base and 5 bases respectively, with 11 bases between them. Germline loops: CDR1 SGHTA, CDR2 FQGNSA. The CDR3 sequence is CASSLEARGYGYTC. DNA of the CDR3: TGTGCCAGCAGCTTAGAGGCCAGGGGATATGGCTACACCTGC.

A remark on this clonotype: A much larger clone sits a single nucleotide away, making a read error possible. This sequence joins TRBV5-1 and TRBJ2-5; D not resolved. The germline V gene has CDR1 SGHRS and CDR2 YFSETQ. The CDR3 is made up of 14 amino acids. Trimming took 6 bases from V and 2 from J, leaving 14 bases between them. The CDR3 reads CASNLMAGQETQYF. Written as DNA, the CDR3 is TGCGCCAGCAACTTAATGGCCGGTCAAGAGACCCAGTACTTC.

This clonotype appeared a few times. The V gene is TRBV27, the J gene TRBJ2-3; D remains unclear. The CDR3 spans 14 residues. Germline V gives CDR1 MNHEY, CDR2 SMNVEV (reference sequence). Trimming cost V 6 bases and J 10 bases, with 20 bases left between them. This CDR3 is CASSFLTGRDAQYF. The CDR3 DNA reads as TGTGCCAGCAGCTTTCTTACTGGAAGGGATGCGCAGTATTTT.

The V call is TRBV29-1, the J call TRBJ2-1, with TRBD1 as a possible D gene (6 bases). CDR1 and CDR2 (germline): SQVTM, ANQGSEA. The CDR3 is made up of 13 amino acids. V was clipped by 6 bases and J by 5 bases, with 14 bases between them. The CDR3 region has the DNA TGCAGCGTGAGAAGGGGGTCTAACAATGAGCAGTTCTTC. It is translated as CSVRRGSNNEQFF.

In its sample, this clonotype was seen a few times. The V gene is TRBV9, the J gene TRBJ2-1; 14 bases are a match to TRBD2. With V trimmed by 4 bases and J by 7 bases, 19 bases remained unmatched. CDR1 SGDLS and CDR2 YYNGEE come from the germline V gene. The CDR3 consists of 20 residues. CDR3 sequence (DNA): TGTGCCAGCAGCCCGAGACTAGCGGGGGGGCCCGGGGCCCATAGAAATGAGCAGTTCTTC. Translation gives CASSPRLAGGPGAHRNEQFF.

The chain carries TRBV2 and TRBJ2-1; TRBD1 might be the D (5 bases). V gave up 7 bases and J gave up 3 bases, with 13 bases separating them. CDR1 SNHLY and CDR2 FYNNEI come from the germline V gene. This CDR3 has 14 residues. CDR3 nucleotides: TGTGCCAGCACCCTAGGGGTGGGCTACAATGAGCAGTTCTTC. This gives the protein CASTLGVGYNEQFF.

The chain joins TRBV18 to TRBJ2-7, with 8 positions matching TRBD1. Germline-derived CDR1 and CDR2 are KGHSH and LQKENI. This CDR3 contains 15 residues. The junction had 4 bases not matched to a gene; V was cut back by 2 bases and J by 1 base. CDR3 bases: TGTGCCAGCTCACCAAGCCGGGACAGGTCCTACGAGCAGTACTTC. It codes for CASSPSRDRSYEQYF.

This clonotype has a count of ten or more. The chain combines TRBV28 with TRBJ2-3, with D tentatively TRBD1 (5 bases). Trimming removed 4 bases at V and 4 bases at J, with 21 bases between. This CDR3 region has 17 residues. Germline-derived CDR1 and CDR2 are MDHEN and SYDVKM. This CDR3 reads CASSSAGWIFSADTQYF. CDR3 in DNA: TGTGCCAGCAGTTCGGCAGGGTGGATTTTTTCGGCAGATACGCAGTATTTT.

This clonotype was found many times. This chain joins TRBV12-3 or TRBV12-4 and TRBJ2-4, with D possibly being TRBD1 or TRBD2 (5 bases each). The ends were cut back, 5 bases at V and 13 bases at J, with 27 bases in the middle. There are 16 residues in the CDR3. The CDR3 sequence is CASSGADSPAMREQYF. The DNA of the CDR3 is TGTGCCAGCAGTGGCGCTGACAGCCCAGCGATGAGGGAGCAGTACTTC.

Turning to this clonotype: Mismatch with germline at one junction end may stem from a read error. This chain joins TRBV2 and TRBJ1-5; a weak D match, TRBD1 (5 bases). The CDR3 sequence is 14 residues long. CDR1 and CDR2 from the germline V gene are SNHLY and FYNNEI. Here the CDR3 reads CASSSDGGGWPQHF. The CDR3 DNA follows: TGCGCCAGCAGTTCAGACGGGGGGGGGTGGCCCCAGCATTTT.

In its sample, this clonotype was seen once. The gene calls are TRBV7-2 and TRBJ2-3; TRBD2 matches at 11 bases. From germline, CDR1 is SGHTA and CDR2 FQGNSA. This CDR3 has 16 residues. The trim removed 5 bases at V and 2 bases at J, leaving 6 bases unmatched. The CDR3 sequence: CASSPGTSGITDTQYF. The CDR3 DNA sequence: TGTGCCAGCAGCCCCGGGACTAGCGGAATCACAGATACGCAGTATTTT.

This chain connects TRBV4-2 to TRBJ1-1, with TRBD1 matching 7 bases. The V gene end was trimmed by 5 bases and the J gene end by 5 bases; junction bases not matched to a gene: 8. The CDR3 totals 14 residues. Germline CDR1 and CDR2: LGHNA and YNFKEQ. The CDR3 DNA reads TGTGCCAGCAGCTCCGACAGGGTACCAACTGAAGCTTTCTTT. Its translation is CASSSDRVPTEAFF.

This clonotype has a handful of counts. The chain is built from TRBV7-2 and TRBJ2-1, with D possibly TRBD2 on 6 matching bases. Germline V lookup: CDR1 SGHTA, CDR2 FQGNSA. Trimming stripped 2 bases from V and 2 bases from J, with 10 bases between. This CDR3 region has 15 residues. DNA of the CDR3: TGTGCCAGCAGCTTAAACGGGGGTGCCTACAATGAGCAGTTCTTC. Translated: CASSLNGGAYNEQFF. The whole variable domain, filled in from reference TRBV7-2 and TRBJ2-1, reads GAGVSQSPSNKVTEKGKDVELRCDPISGHTALYWYRQSLGQGLEFLIYFQGNSAPDKSGLPSDRFSAERTGGSVSTLTIQRTQQEDSAVYLCASSLNGGAYNEQFFGPGTRLTVL.

The CDR3 sequence: CASSLTSSYNSPLHF. The DNA of the CDR3 is TGTGCCAGCAGCTTGACCAGCTCCTATAATTCACCCCTCCACTTT. The chain carries TRBV12-3 or TRBV12-4 and TRBJ1-6; D uncertain. This CDR3 has 15 amino acids. Trimming pared 6 bases from V and 0 bases from J, leaving 9 bases between.

The CDR3 region has the DNA TGCGCCAGCAGCCAGTCGACAGGGAGTGGTACAGATACGCAGTATTTT. It is translated as CASSQSTGSGTDTQYF. The chain carries TRBV4-3 and TRBJ2-3; 7 bases map to TRBD1. Germline V gene sequence: CDR1 LGHNA, CDR2 YSLEER. The CDR3 spans 16 residues. Losses at the gene ends were 3 bases for V and 3 bases for J; bases not matched to a gene: 9.

This sequence joins TRBV3-1 and TRBJ2-5; D is unclear. Trimming stripped 2 bases from V and 9 bases from J, with 10 bases between. The CDR3 extends over 12 amino acids. Germline V gene sequence: CDR1 LGHDT, CDR2 YNNKEL (reference sequence). The CDR3 here is CASSQLSTSQYF. The DNA for the CDR3 is TGTGCCAGCAGCCAACTCTCCACCTCCCAGTACTTC.

In its sample, this clonotype was seen a few times. This chain connects TRBV7-9 to TRBJ1-1; D not resolved. Per germline, CDR1 SEHNR and CDR2 FQNEAQ (reference sequence). The V and J ends lost 0 bases and 4 bases respectively, with 3 bases between them. This CDR3 contains 12 residues. DNA for the CDR3: TGTGCCAGCAGCTTAGCGCCCACTGAAGCTTTCTTT. Translating gives CASSLAPTEAFF.

This clonotype was counted many times. This chain connects TRBV28 to TRBJ2-5; TRBD2 aligns across 11 bases. The CDR3 contains 15 residues. Germline loops: CDR1 MDHEN, CDR2 SYDVKM. V gave up 3 bases and J gave up 5 bases; unmatched junction bases: 5. The CDR3, as DNA: TGTGCCAGCAGTTTGACTAGCGGGGTTCGGGAGACCCAGTACTTC. Translation gives CASSLTSGVRETQYF. Combining the CDR3 with reference TRBV28 and TRBJ2-5 gives the whole variable domain DVKVTQSSRYLVKRTGEKVFLECVQDMDHENMFWYRQDPGLGLRLIYFSYDVKMKEKGDIPEGYSVSREKKERFSLILESASTNQTSMYLCASSLTSGVRETQYFGPGTRLLVL.